This TCR beta chain was retrieved from a study of T cell responses to AZD1222 COVID-19 vaccine. On this clone: Its specificity is not known.

The germline V gene has CDR1 MNHEY and CDR2 SMNVEV (reference sequence). CDR3 length: 16 residues. Trimming pared 2 bases from V and 1 base from J, leaving 12 bases between. Study observations and caveats: The breadth and depth of Spike-specific TCRs increased once two AZD1222 doses had been given.

Profiling relied on immunoSEQ multiplex PCR, and the TCRdb table lists in-frame clones only, not all of them. The sample includes 70,000 to 100,000 clones, 80% to 90% of them seen just once. The sequenced sample was peripheral blood, obtained 28 days after the second AZD1222 dose. V and J are TRBV27 and TRBJ1-5, with D maybe TRBD1 (5 bases). This clonotype originated in an adult who received the AZD1222 COVID-19 vaccine. CDR3 sequence reads: CASSLKAGRSNQPQHF. The CDR3 DNA reads TGTGCCAGCAGTTTAAAGGCAGGGAGGAGCAATCAGCCCCAGCATTTT.